This T cell receptor beta chain was sequenced for a study of blood T cell repertoires in COVID-19. Study details: COVID-19 samples collected from the United States, Italy and Spain covered acute and convalescent phases. Sources were T cells, B-cell-depleted T cells, or PBMCs; the material itself was cDNA or gDNA.

Original processing notes: Reference gene primer amplification gave nucleated cell count estimates. Measured with immunoSEQ multiplex PCR; TCRdb has only the in-frame clones, and not every one. That table furnishes V, J and clone size, whereas the DNA furnished D and trimming. The table has about 100,000 clones, about four fifths seen once. Trimming pared 0 bases from V and 0 bases from J, leaving 2 bases between. The CDR3 loop spans 13 amino acids. Germline CDR1 reads LGHNA; CDR2 reads YNFKEQ. Sequencing used peripheral blood. The chain recombines TRBV4-2 with TRBJ2-5; no reliable D call. This sequence originates from a woman of 80 years or more with active or convalescent COVID-19. The CDR3 DNA sequence: TGTGCCAGCAGCCAAGATAACCAAGAGACCCAGTACTTC. It encodes CASSQDNQETQYF.